This T cell receptor (beta chain) was sequenced for a study of CD8+CD57+ T cells in acquired aplastic anemia. At the level of the study: CD4+ and CD8+ cells, once sorted, gave DNA averaging about 3.4 ug. Study outcomes and limitations: With respect to CD8+ Simpson's diversity, patients and controls did not differ significantly.

The CDR3 is 14 amino acids. Germline V gives CDR1 SGHDT, CDR2 YYEEEE. CDR3 and TCR beta VDJ profiling relied on a genomic DNA template. TCRdb re-analysed the reads in MiXCR, keeping a single row per CDR3 protein. The sample holds around 250,000 distinct CDR3 sequences, 55% to 60% seen once. With respect to this clonotype: The target antigen is unknown. Given a much more abundant clone one base away, this may be a read error.

The sequence was obtained from a human donor with severe aplastic anemia or a healthy control (not recorded which). Sequencing used sorted CD4+, CD8+, or CD8+CD57+ T cells (not recorded which) from PBMCs. This chain uses TRBV5-6 with TRBJ1-1; no reliable D call. CDR3 in amino acids: CASSLPAANTGAFF. CDR3 nucleotide sequence: TGTGCCAGCAGCTTACCGGCGGCGAACACTGGAGCTTTCTTT. Looking up the rest from reference TRBV5-6 and TRBJ1-1 gives the full variable domain: DAGVTQSPTHLIKTRGQQVTLRCSPKSGHDTVSWYQQALGQGPQFIFQYYEEEERQRGNFPDRFSGHQFPNYSSELNVNALLLGDSALYLCASSLPAANTGAFFGQGTRLTVV.